What follows describes a single T cell receptor (beta chain). Its antigen remains undetermined. Per-base quality was not reported, and no clone a single base away is much larger than it. The data were taken from a study of blood T cells in healthy people across ages (dated by TCRdb to 2014 to 2015). About the study as a whole: In model experiments, roughly one uniquely barcoded TCR beta cDNA molecule per two T cells was captured by template switching. Using the same blood draw, the study looked at two additional independent replicas of 1 million unique cDNA reads for two donors, one aged 18 to 30 and the other aged 80 or older. Using deep sequencing normalized with unique cDNA molecular identifiers, the study measured how TCR beta repertoire diversity changes with age. Donors of different ages were randomly distributed across sequencing lanes to avoid experimental bias. Four age groups were formed from the donors: young (average 16 years), middle-aged (approximately 39), aged (more than 55) and long-lived (around 80).

The germline ends are 6 bases apart after V is trimmed by 0 bases and J by 0 bases. The CDR3 goes from the cysteine to the phenylalanine over 15 residues. The CDR3 DNA has 45 bases and is translated from base 1. CDR1 and CDR2, looked up from the germline V gene, are SNHLY and FYNNEI. Libraries were built with 5' RACE. The sequencing machine was an Illumina HiSeq 2500. A second PCR of roughly 7 to 11 cycles was performed with a sample-barcoded 5' primer and a J-beta primer mix. A unique molecular identifier was introduced onto each TCR beta cDNA molecule by a template-switch 5' adaptor carrying 12 random nucleotides. Each sample yielded at least 2.5 million CDR3-containing paired-end reads. First-strand cDNA was synthesized from all RNA with the Mint cDNA synthesis kit, primed by a TRBC-specific oligonucleotide. All cDNA was treated with uracil-DNA glycosylase and then went through a first 18-cycle PCR with the universal primers M1SS and BC2_uni_R. The paper's processing steps were these. For normalization, 1 million high-quality reads, each with a distinct molecular identifier, were randomly selected from each sample. Instead of being binned into consensus sequences, reads that shared molecular identifiers were thrown out. MiTCR, with a Q25 quality threshold and the strictest error-elimination algorithm, was used for CDR3 identification, clonotype clustering and error correction. A nonparametric unseen species model with Euler transformation was used to estimate a lower bound on total TCR beta diversity. TCRdb applied fastp at Q25 and MiXCR to the public reads, then kept only in-frame beta chains. Each CDR3 protein appears once, grouped with its most common genes and DNA. The V and J calls and clone size come from TCRdb's table, not from the authors' own analysis. The sample data list roughly 700,000 distinct CDR3 sequences, and approximately 50% of these were observed just once. Of the sample, around 32% falls within the top ten clones.

Overall results and qualifications from the work: Since profiling was done on bulk unsorted PBMCs, naive and antigen-experienced compartments could not be conclusively compared. Compared with the aged group, the long-lived group had more naive CD4+ T cells, fewer expanded clones and increased TCR diversity, suggesting age selection. A strong correlation was found between observed TCR beta diversity and the percentage of naive T cells measured by flow cytometry. The CMV infection status of donors was not known, potentially confounding age-related changes in expanded clonotypes. Estimates of total diversity based on one million sequenced T cells were regarded as lower bounds and as underestimates. Observed TCR beta diversity per million T cells fell roughly linearly with age, and a significant reduction was already apparent by age roughly 40.

Donors were 39 systemically healthy Caucasian individuals from Russia aged about 6 to 100 years. Around 9.7 milliliters of peripheral blood were collected from each donor into EDTA-treated Vacutainer tubes. Ficoll-Paque density-gradient centrifugation was used to isolate PBMCs, with at least 6.5 million per sample. Trizol reagent was used to extract total RNA from PBMCs, with at least 5 micrograms per sample. Naive CD45RAhigh/CD27high T cell percentages were measured by flow cytometry on a PBMC aliquot from every donor. In this chain, TRBV2 is recombined with TRBJ1-5, with the identity of the D gene unclear. The sample taken for sequencing was blood. The receptor's source is a woman aged 55-70 years in good health. The base sequence is TGTGCCAGCAGTGAAGCTCGGGGTAGCAATCAGCCCCAGCATTTT. Translation gives CASSEARGSNQPQHF. With the portions outside the CDR3 filled from the reference TRBV2 and TRBJ1-5 genes, the complete variable region becomes EPEVTQTPSHQVTQMGQEVILRCVPISNHLYFYWYRQILGQKVEFLVSFYNNEISEKSEIFDDQFSVERPDGSNFTLKIRSTKLEDSAMYFCASSEARGSNQPQHFGDGTRLSIL.